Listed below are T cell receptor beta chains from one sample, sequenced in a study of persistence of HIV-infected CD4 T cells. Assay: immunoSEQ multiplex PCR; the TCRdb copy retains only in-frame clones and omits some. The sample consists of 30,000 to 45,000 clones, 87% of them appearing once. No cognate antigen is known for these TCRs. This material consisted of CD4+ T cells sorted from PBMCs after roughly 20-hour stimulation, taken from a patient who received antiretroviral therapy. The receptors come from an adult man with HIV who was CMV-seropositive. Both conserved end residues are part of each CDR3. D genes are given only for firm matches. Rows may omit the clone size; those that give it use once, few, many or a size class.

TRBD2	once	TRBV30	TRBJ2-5	CAWSVGSGVAQYF	TGTGCCTGGAGTGTTGGGAGCGGGGTCGCCCAGTACTTC
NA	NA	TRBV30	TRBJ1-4	CAWSVPNEKLFF	TGTGCCTGGAGTGTACCCAATGAAAAACTGTTTTTT
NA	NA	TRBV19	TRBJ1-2	CASSLGWANYGYTF	TGTGCCAGTTCGTTAGGGTGGGCTAACTATGGCTACACCTTC
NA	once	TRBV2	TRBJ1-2	CASTPNSYGYTF	TGTGCCAGCACCCCGAACAGCTATGGCTACACCTTC
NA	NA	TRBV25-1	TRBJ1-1	CASSGHLNTEAFF	TGTGCCAGCAGCGGACACCTGAACACTGAAGCTTTCTTT
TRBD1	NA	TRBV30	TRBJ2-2	CAWSVGQGGSNTGELFF	TGTGCCTGGAGTGTGGGACAGGGAGGATCGAACACCGGGGAGCTGTTTTTT
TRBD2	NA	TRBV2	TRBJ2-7	CASRRTSGPTSEQYF	TGTGCCAGCAGGAGGACTAGCGGGCCGACGAGCGAGCAGTACTTC
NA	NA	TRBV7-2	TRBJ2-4	CASSLAPRTAKNIQYF	TGTGCCAGCAGCTTAGCCCCACGGACAGCCAAAAACATTCAGTACTTC
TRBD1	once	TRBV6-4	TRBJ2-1	CASSPGQGRVNEQFF	TGTGCCAGCAGTCCAGGACAGGGGAGGGTCAATGAGCAGTTCTTC
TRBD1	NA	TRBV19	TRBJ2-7	CATTEGTGAYEQYF	TGTGCCACCACTGAGGGGACAGGGGCCTACGAGCAGTACTTC
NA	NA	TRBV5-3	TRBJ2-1	CARSQGTYNEQFF	TGTGCCAGAAGCCAAGGGACCTACAATGAGCAGTTCTTC
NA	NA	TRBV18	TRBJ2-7	CASSPGPGGGPEQYF	TGTGCCAGCTCACCCGGCCCCGGGGGTGGGCCCGAGCAGTACTTC
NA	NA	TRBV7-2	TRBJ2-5	CASSSIGAVDETQYF	TGTGCCAGCAGCTCCATCGGTGCCGTTGACGAGACCCAGTACTTC
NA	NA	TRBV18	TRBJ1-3	CASSPDQTDTIYF	TGTGCCAGCTCACCGGACCAGACGGACACCATATATTTT
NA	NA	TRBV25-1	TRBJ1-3	CASSDPGRNTIYF	TGTGCCAGCAGTGACCCAGGACGAAACACCATATATTTT
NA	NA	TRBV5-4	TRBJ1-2	CASSSKGDYGYTF	TGTGCCAGCAGCTCAAAGGGGGACTATGGCTACACCTTC
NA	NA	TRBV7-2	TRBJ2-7	CASSSAVADYYEQYF	TGTGCCAGCAGCTCAGCGGTAGCGGATTACTACGAGCAGTACTTC
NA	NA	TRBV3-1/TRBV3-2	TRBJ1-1	CASSQKRLNTEAFF	TGTGCCAGCAGCCAAAAACGGCTGAACACTGAAGCTTTCTTT
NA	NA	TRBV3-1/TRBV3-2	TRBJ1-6	CASSQGLGTFNSPLHF	TGTGCCAGCAGCCAAGGTTTAGGAACGTTTAATTCACCCCTCCACTTT
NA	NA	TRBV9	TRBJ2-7	CASSKSGRPYEQYF	TGTGCCAGCAGCAAATCCGGACGGCCCTACGAGCAGTACTTC
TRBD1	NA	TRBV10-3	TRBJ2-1	CAISERTGFYNEQFF	TGTGCCATCAGTGAAAGGACAGGGTTTTACAATGAGCAGTTCTTC
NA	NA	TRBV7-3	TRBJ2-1	CASSVDRGAQFF	TGTGCCAGCAGCGTAGACCGGGGTGCGCAGTTCTTC
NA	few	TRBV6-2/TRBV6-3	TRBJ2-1	CASSLLVSGSNEQFF	TGTGCCAGCAGCTTACTAGTTTCTGGAAGCAATGAGCAGTTCTTC
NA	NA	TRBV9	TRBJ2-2	CASSVVPRTQTTGELFF	TGTGCCAGCAGCGTAGTACCTCGTACGCAGACCACCGGGGAGCTGTTTTTT
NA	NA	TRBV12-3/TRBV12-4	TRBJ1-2	CASRGTDYGYTF	TGTGCCAGCAGGGGGACGGACTATGGCTACACCTTC
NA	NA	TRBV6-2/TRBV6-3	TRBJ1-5	CASSYSGNSNQPQHF	TGTGCCAGCAGTTACTCTGGCAATAGCAATCAGCCCCAGCATTTT
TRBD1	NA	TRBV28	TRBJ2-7	CAILGQGLAEQYF	TGTGCCATCCTAGGACAGGGCCTCGCCGAGCAGTACTTC
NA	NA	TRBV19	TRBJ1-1	CASSIGGMRNTEAFF	TGTGCCAGTAGTATAGGAGGCATGAGGAACACTGAAGCTTTCTTT